The 4 T cell receptor beta chains below all came from one sample that was sequenced in a study of cytomegalovirus exposure and HLA in healthy donors. The repertoire was sequenced with immunoSEQ multiplex PCR; TCRdb's copy has only in-frame clones and lacks some. The sample has 180,000 or so clones; approximately 86% are singletons. Material for sequencing was PBMCs. These receptors originate from a man between 18 and 35 years old in good health and CMV-seropositive.

The CDR3 bases are TGTGCCACCCGACCCGGACAGGCCACTAACTATGGCTACACCTTC. Its translation is CATRPGQATNYGYTF. The chain has TRBV6-5 and TRBJ1-2, with TRBD1 matching 7 bases. V was pared by 10 bases and J by 0 bases, with 11 bases of the junction left unmatched. The CDR3 runs to 15 residues. Germline assignment: CDR1 MNHEY and CDR2 SVGAGI.

This chain connects TRBV19 to TRBJ2-1; TRBD2 matches 10 bases. Germline V lookup: CDR1 LNHDA, CDR2 SQIVND (reference sequence). The CDR3 is made up of 16 amino acids. J was trimmed by 4 bases and V by 4 bases; bases with no gene match: 7. The CDR3 here is CASSRLAGGQYNEQFF. The CDR3 DNA sequence: TGTGCCAGTAGTAGGTTAGCGGGGGGACAGTACAATGAGCAGTTCTTC.

The V call is TRBV29-1, the J call TRBJ1-2; 8 nucleotides agree with TRBD1. Trimming cost V 3 bases and J 7 bases; bases outside gene matches: 7. The CDR3 length is 13 residues. Germline CDR1 SQVTM, CDR2 ANQGSEA. This CDR3 is CSVDRSGGFGYTF. CDR3 nucleotide sequence: TGCAGCGTTGATAGGTCAGGGGGCTTTGGCTACACCTTC.

The rearrangement links TRBV7-2 to TRBJ2-2; D gene ambiguous. Germline lookup yields CDR1 SGHTA and CDR2 FQGNSA. The V gene lost 6 bases and the J gene lost 2 bases, with 10 bases spanning the gap. CDR3 length: 14 residues. CDR3 amino acids: CASRRYENTGELFF. CDR3 nucleotides: TGTGCCAGCAGACGCTACGAAAACACCGGGGAGCTGTTTTTT.